The TCR beta chain under discussion was sequenced for a study of PD-1 blockade in classical Hodgkin lymphoma (dated by TCRdb to about 2020). Describing the broader study: Nivolumab dosing was 3 mg/kg intravenously every 2 weeks, continuing until either disease progression or unacceptable toxicity. The study used TCR beta sequencing and CyTOF to define a peripheral blood immune signature of response to PD-1 blockade in classical Hodgkin lymphoma. Beyond this particular receptor, the publication reports: Trial patients achieving complete response had baseline diversity similar to newly diagnosed patients, whereas partial responders and progressors had significantly lower diversity. Baseline TCR diversity was reported to be lower in newly diagnosed patients than in healthy donors, and even lower in relapsed/refractory patients. CD4+ but not CD8+ TCR diversity rose significantly by C4D1 (p=0.0027 vs p=0.16), most apparent in complete responders (p=0.02). Diversity was lower in patients who began nivolumab less than 1 year after ASCT, so these patients were left out of later analyses to avoid confounding by immune reconstitution. The study covered only a single clinical trial cohort, and the causes of the repertoire differences, possibly disease activity or prior therapy, were still not defined.

Genomic DNA was isolated using the Qiagen DNeasy kit from unsorted PBMCs as well as from negatively selected CD4+ and CD8+ fractions. TCR beta CDR3 regions were amplified by immunoSEQ multiplex PCR using primers annealing to V and J segments. A synthetic immune receptor repertoire was used to minimize amplification bias, and any residual bias was removed computationally once sequencing was done. Regarding the original processing steps: Repertoire diversity was quantified as the Shannon entropy index using custom Python scripts. Unsorted, CD4+ and CD8+ repertoires were analyzed separately, except in combined analyses where CD4+ and CD8+ sequences were merged in silico. A clone was considered expanded if an increase in frequency of at least 2-fold after treatment relative to C1D1 was found, and a pseudocount of 0.5 was applied to clones undetected at baseline. Clones with 0 or 1 copy at C1D1 were classified as singleton clones, and clones with 2 or more copies were classified as non-singleton clones. Clones expanded in unsorted samples were annotated as CD4+, CD8+ or unknown by matching protein sequences in sorted samples from the same patient. Wilcoxon tests on paired samples were used to test diversity changes from C1D1 to C4D1. TCRdb took over this immuneACCESS table, retaining in-frame rearrangements with V and J assigned. Such tables are incomplete; in checked studies, under half of the missing clones stem from an unresolved V gene, and the remainder is unexplained. V and J calls plus clone size are reproduced from that table; the DNA served to infer D and trimming. The sample table holds nearly 20,000 clones, of which approximately 87% were seen once. The ten largest clones capture roughly 2.7% of the sample.

The intended sense of this specimen's time point label: cycle 4 day 1 (C4D1), after less than 7 weeks of nivolumab. Relapse after autologous stem cell transplantation had occurred in all trial patients, and cohorts A, B and C were distinguished by prior brentuximab vedotin exposure. Magnetic negative selection with a Miltenyi CD4+ T cell isolation kit was used to purify CD4+ T cells from thawed PBMCs. A total of under 70 patients with relapsed/refractory classical Hodgkin lymphoma made up the trial cohort, and each patient's best overall response was complete response, partial response or progressive disease. Trial patients were treated with single-agent nivolumab in the multi-cohort phase II CheckMate 205 trial. Best overall response was determined by an independent review committee according to the 2007 International Working Group response criteria. Trial PBMCs were obtained immediately prior to nivolumab initiation (C1D1) and on therapy at cycle 2 day 1 and cycle 4 day 1. Peripheral blood was collected in 8 mL Vacutainer Cell Preparation Tubes, from which PBMCs were isolated by centrifugation and then cryopreserved. Purified CD4+ and CD8+ fractions were prepared only for cases with an additional available PBMC sample. Magnetically labelled cells were depleted on LS columns in a quadroMACS separator, and the flow-through was collected as the purified fraction.

For this clone: Its antigen remains undetermined. No much larger clonotype is one base removed from it; base qualities were not supplied.

Per the germline V gene, KGHSH is the CDR1 and LQKENI is the CDR2. A distance of 11 bases separates the germline ends of V and J, which lose 4 bases and 7 bases respectively. The CDR3 runs 13 residues from the cysteine to the phenylalanine. This entry keeps only the CDR3 DNA: 39 bases, framed from base 1. Rearrangement joined TRBV18 to TRBJ2-1; possibly the D gene is TRBD2, per 5 matching bases. The origin of this receptor is a human donor with classical Hodgkin lymphoma. The starting material was CD4+ T cells from blood, obtained before the fourth cycle of nivolumab. Here is the DNA: TGTGCCAGCTCACTAAATTCGGGGAATGAGCAGTTCTTC. The resulting protein is CASSLNSGNEQFF.